Shown below are 6 T cell receptor beta chains from a single sample sequenced in a study of tumor-infiltrating lymphocytes in primary liver carcinoma. The study extracted blood RNA from unsorted whole blood and also extracted germline DNA. The researchers produced TCR beta cDNA from approximately 460 ng total RNA with a constant-region primer. Researchers made the TCR beta libraries by running three nested multiplex PCR rounds with slightly modified ARM-PCR. TRBV1-TRBV30 forward primers paired with a C-beta reverse primer drove the first two PCR rounds, about 10 cycles each. One entry per CDR3 protein, called by TCRdb with MiXCR from the multiplex PCR reads. The data contain about 350,000 distinct CDR3 sequences, 65% of them singletons. The sample taken for sequencing was peripheral blood. The receptor source for this set is a man aged 35 to 55 with primary liver carcinoma and hepatitis B virus infection.

As to this clonotype: The CDR3 ends on some other residue instead of the conserved phenylalanine or tryptophan, so this is likely a read error. The chain couples TRBV5-4 to TRBJ2-7; TRBD1 might be the D (6 bases). The CDR3 consists of 13 residues. The germline V and J ends were trimmed by 4 bases and 7 bases, with 15 bases remaining between them. The germline CDR1 and CDR2 sequences are SGHNT and YYREEE (reference sequence). CDR3 amino acids: CASSDEGDGEQYL. In DNA form, the CDR3 reads TGTGCCAGCAGCGATGAGGGGGACGGGGAGCAGTACCTC.

The chain uses TRBV12-3 or TRBV12-4 and TRBJ2-1; 9 nucleotides line up with TRBD2. V lost 3 bases to trimming and J lost 9 bases; unmatched junction nucleotides: 6. The CDR3 loop spans 14 amino acids. The CDR3 bases are TGTGCCAGCAGTTTGATGTTTAGCGGGGGTGAGCAGTTCTTC. It yields the protein CASSLMFSGGEQFF.

The chain has TRBV12-3 or TRBV12-4 and TRBJ2-1; TRBD2 matches at 12 bases. V lost 6 bases to trimming and J lost 9 bases; unmatched junction nucleotides: 9. This CDR3 region has 15 residues. The CDR3 DNA is TGTGCCAGCAGCTCACTAGCGGGAGGCTTTAGTGAGCAGTTCTTC. Protein: CASSSLAGGFSEQFF.

This sequence joins TRBV5-4 and TRBJ1-1; D uncertain. CDR3 size: 13 residues. Trimming removed 3 bases at V and 0 bases at J, with 6 bases between. Germline-derived CDR1 and CDR2 are SGHNT and YYREEE (reference sequence). The CDR3 region is CASSSAVNTEAFF. In nucleotides, the CDR3 is TGTGCCAGCAGCTCCGCGGTGAACACTGAAGCTTTCTTT.

About this clonotype: Given the absence of the conserved phenylalanine or tryptophan at the CDR3 end, a read error is likely. J is TRBJ2-7 and V is TRBV11-2; D is undetermined. The CDR3 runs to 16 residues. Per germline, CDR1 SGHAT and CDR2 FQNNGV. The CDR3 loop reads CTSSTGLGGASYEQYL. The CDR3 DNA sequence: TGTACCAGCAGCACTGGCCTGGGCGGAGCCTCCTACGAGCAGTACCTC.

The chain recombines TRBV4-1 with TRBJ2-7; 16 bases agree with TRBD2. V was clipped by 2 bases and J by 0 bases; unmatched bases: 4. This CDR3 has 18 amino acids. Germline values: CDR1 MGHRA, CDR2 YSYEKL. The CDR3 protein is CASSQSGLAGGSSYEQYF. The CDR3 DNA follows: TGCGCCAGCAGCCAATCGGGACTAGCGGGAGGGAGCTCCTACGAGCAGTACTTC.